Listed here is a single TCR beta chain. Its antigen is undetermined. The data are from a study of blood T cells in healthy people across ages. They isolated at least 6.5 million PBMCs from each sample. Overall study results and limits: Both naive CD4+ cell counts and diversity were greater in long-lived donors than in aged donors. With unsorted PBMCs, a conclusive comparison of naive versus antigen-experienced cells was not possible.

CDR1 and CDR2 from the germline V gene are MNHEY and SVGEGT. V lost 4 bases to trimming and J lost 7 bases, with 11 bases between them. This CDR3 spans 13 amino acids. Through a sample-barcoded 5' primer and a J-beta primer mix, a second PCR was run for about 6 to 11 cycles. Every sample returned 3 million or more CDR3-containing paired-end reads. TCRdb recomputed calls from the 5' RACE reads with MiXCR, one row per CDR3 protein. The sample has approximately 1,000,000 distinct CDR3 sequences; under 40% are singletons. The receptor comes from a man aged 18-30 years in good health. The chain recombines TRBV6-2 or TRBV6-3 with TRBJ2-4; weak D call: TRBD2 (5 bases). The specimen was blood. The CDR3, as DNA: TGTGCCAGCAGTTCGCGGACGGGGAACATTCAGTACTTC. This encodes CASSSRTGNIQYF.